The 24 T cell receptor beta chains reported below all come from one sample, sequenced in a study of T cells in localized non-small cell lung cancer (dated by TCRdb to the early 2020s). Library prep was done by the immunoSEQ multiplex PCR assay. TCRdb carries this immuneACCESS record with in-frame sequences only. Its versions omit some clonotypes, under half of them owing to an unresolved V gene in the studies checked, with the rest unexplained. Across this sample there are around 3,600 clones, with about 24% seen only once. The ten largest clones add up to around a fifth of the sample. This specimen consisted of lung tumor tissue, obtained before any cancer treatment. The receptors shown here come from a man between 40 and 70 years old with stage II squamous cell lung carcinoma.

About this clone itself: Relative to the germline gene, one junction end is altered; a read error may explain this. The chain is built from TRBV6-8 and TRBJ2-1; 9 positions match TRBD1. From germline, CDR1 is MNHGY and CDR2 SAAAGT. This CDR3 contains 14 residues. The CDR3 loop is CAISRGQGRDEQFF. In DNA, the CDR3 is TGTGCCATCAGTAGAGGACAGGGGCGGGATGAGCAGTTCTTC.

The chain links TRBV5-1 to TRBJ1-4; 7 nucleotides agree with TRBD1. Losses at the gene ends were 3 bases for V and 6 bases for J; bases not matched to a gene: 5. Germline V lookup: CDR1 SGHRS, CDR2 YFSETQ. The CDR3 covers 14 residues. CDR3 residues: CASSSRGEDEKLFF. The CDR3 nucleotides read TGCGCCAGCAGCTCCAGGGGGGAGGATGAAAAACTGTTTTTT.

This clone was detected a few times. The genes are TRBV6-8 and TRBJ1-4; D ambiguous. The CDR3 is 12 residues long. V was shortened by 7 bases and J by 16 bases, with 19 bases between the two germline ends. Germline V CDR1 and CDR2: MNHGY, SAAAGT. CDR3 protein: CASTTPEGAPFF. CDR3 bases: TGTGCCAGCACTACTCCGGAAGGAGCACCGTTTTTT.

This clone turned up a few times. This chain uses TRBV9 with TRBJ2-6; maybe TRBD2 (5 bases). Trimming took off 5 bases at V and 1 base at J, with 19 bases between the two ends. In germline, CDR1 is SGDLS, CDR2 YYNGEE. The CDR3 is 18 amino acids. CDR3 DNA: TGTGCCAGCAGTGAATTGCGTGGCGGCGGGTCTGGGGCCAACGTCCTGACTTTC. It yields the protein CASSELRGGGSGANVLTF. The full variable domain, completed using reference TRBV9 and TRBJ2-6, is DSGVTQTPKHLITATGQRVTLRCSPRSGDLSVYWYQQSLDQGLQFLIQYYNGEERAKGNILERFSAQQFPDLHSELNLSSLELGDSALYFCASSELRGGGSGANVLTFGAGSRLTVL.

This clone is medium-sized in the sample. The chain is built from TRBV11-3 and TRBJ2-7, with D unclear. Per the germline V gene, CDR1 is SGHNT and CDR2 is YENEEA. V was trimmed by 4 bases and J by 0 bases, leaving 10 bases between them. The CDR3 runs 14 residues. CDR3 amino acids: CASSSRADSYEQYF. The CDR3 DNA follows: TGTGCCAGCAGCTCACGAGCAGACTCCTACGAGCAGTACTTC. The full variable domain, its missing parts supplied by reference TRBV11-3 and TRBJ2-7, is EAGVVQSPRYKIIEKKQPVAFWCNPISGHNTLYWYLQNLGQGPELLIRYENEEAVDDSQLPKDRFSAERLKGVDSTLKIQPAELGDSAVYLCASSSRADSYEQYFGPGTRLTVT.

The chain is built from TRBV4-1 and TRBJ2-5, with TRBD1 identical over 7 bases. Per germline, CDR1 MGHRA and CDR2 YSYEKL. The CDR3 runs to 14 residues. V was clipped by 2 bases and J by 2 bases; unmatched bases: 2. The CDR3: CASSQTGVQETQYF. The CDR3 DNA sequence: TGCGCCAGCAGCCAAACAGGGGTTCAAGAGACCCAGTACTTC.

The gene calls are TRBV19 and TRBJ2-7, with 9 bases aligning to TRBD2. This CDR3 spans 15 amino acids. J gave up 2 bases and V 4 bases, and 6 bases lay outside the gene matches. Germline loops: CDR1 LNHDA, CDR2 SQIVND (reference sequence). The DNA for the CDR3 is TGTGCCAGTAGTACCCTAGCGGGGCTGACCTACGAGCAGTACTTC. Translating gives CASSTLAGLTYEQYF.

The sample holds a few counts of this clone. The chain combines TRBV9 with TRBJ2-2; D gene ambiguous. The CDR3 totals 12 residues. The V gene lost 4 bases and the J gene lost 3 bases, with 4 bases spanning the gap. Germline values: CDR1 SGDLS, CDR2 YYNGEE. The CDR3 nucleotides read TGTGCCAGCAGCCTAGACACCGGGGAGCTGTTTTTT. Amino acids: CASSLDTGELFF.

The rearrangement joins TRBV11-3 to TRBJ1-2, with TRBD1 matching 7 bases. The CDR3 is made up of 14 amino acids. Germline V gives CDR1 SGHNT, CDR2 YENEEA. V gave up 5 bases and J gave up 4 bases; unmatched junction bases: 7. CDR3 bases: TGTGCCAGCAGCCCTACAGGGGATGGCTATGGCTACACCTTC. It codes for CASSPTGDGYGYTF.

This clone was found a few times. This rearrangement joins TRBV1 to TRBJ2-7. TRBV1 is described as a pseudogene. This CDR3 region has 14 residues. CDR3 coding DNA: TGCGCCAGCAGTCAGCGGGACAGCACCTACGAGCAGTACTTC. Encoded protein: CASSQRDSTYEQYF.

This chain links TRBV19 with TRBJ2-7, with a weak D call TRBD1 (11 bases). Per germline, CDR1 LNHDA and CDR2 SQIVND (reference sequence). This CDR3 contains 18 residues. Trimming left V 5 bases short and J 5 bases short, with 28 bases between. The CDR3 coding sequence is TGTGCCAGTAGTCGGACAGGGGGCGGAGCGGGAGGGCCGAACGAGCAGTACTTC. It codes for CASSRTGGGAGGPNEQYF.

The chain couples TRBV11-3 to TRBJ1-1; D remains unclear. The germline CDR1 and CDR2 sequences are SGHNT and YENEEA. The ends were cut back, 3 bases at V and 2 bases at J, with 10 bases in the middle. CDR3 length: 14 amino acids. CDR3 in amino acids: CASSLSSGNTEAFF. The CDR3 region has the DNA TGTGCCAGCAGCTTGAGTTCGGGTAACACTGAAGCTTTCTTT.

This clone was picked up a small number of times. J is TRBJ2-2 and V is TRBV19, with TRBD2 identical over 8 bases. V lost 6 bases, J lost 2 bases, and 5 bases stayed unmatched. Germline V gives CDR1 LNHDA, CDR2 SQIVND (reference sequence). CDR3 length equals 15 residues. CDR3 in amino acids: CASRIGGANTGELFF. The DNA for the CDR3 is TGTGCCAGTAGGATCGGGGGGGCCAACACCGGGGAGCTGTTTTTT.

The table lists this clone with a few counts. The chain couples TRBV25-1 to TRBJ2-7; D is ambiguous. The CDR3 has 14 residues. CDR1 is MGHDK, CDR2 SYGVNS, per germline. V was pared by 3 bases and J by 1 base, with 10 bases between. Written as DNA, the CDR3 is TGTGCCAGCAGTGACCTAAACCCTTCCTACGAGCAGTACTTC. Translated: CASSDLNPSYEQYF.

In this sample, this clone is medium-sized. V and J are TRBV9 and TRBJ2-1, with 7 bases aligning to TRBD2. The germline V gene encodes CDR1 SGDLS and CDR2 YYNGEE. This CDR3 is 18 amino acids long. The trim removed 0 bases at V and 0 bases at J, leaving 9 bases unmatched. CDR3 protein: CASSVAGGNVGSYNEQFF. The DNA of the CDR3 is TGTGCCAGCAGCGTAGCCGGGGGGAATGTAGGCTCCTACAATGAGCAGTTCTTC. Full variable domain (missing parts from reference TRBV9 and TRBJ2-1): DSGVTQTPKHLITATGQRVTLRCSPRSGDLSVYWYQQSLDQGLQFLIQYYNGEERAKGNILERFSAQQFPDLHSELNLSSLELGDSALYFCASSVAGGNVGSYNEQFFGPGTRLTVL.

This clone is classed as medium-sized. The chain recombines TRBV19 with TRBJ2-2; D is perhaps TRBD1 or TRBD2 (6 bases each). Trimming took off 0 bases at V and 3 bases at J, with 23 bases between the two ends. The CDR3 contains 20 residues. The germline V gene has CDR1 LNHDA and CDR2 SQIVND (reference sequence). The chain's CDR3 is CASSIEGWGAPRAHTGELFF. The DNA for the CDR3 is TGTGCCAGTAGTATAGAAGGTTGGGGGGCCCCGAGGGCCCACACCGGGGAGCTGTTTTTT.

J is TRBJ1-2 and V is TRBV30; the D gene is possibly TRBD1 (5 bases). The CDR3 length is 15 residues. V lost 2 bases, J lost 2 bases, and 15 bases lay in between. Per the germline V gene, CDR1 is GTSNPN and CDR2 is SVGIG (reference sequence). The CDR3 spells CAWSRRGEANYGYTF. Written as DNA, the CDR3 is TGTGCCTGGAGTCGACGAGGGGAAGCGAACTATGGCTACACCTTC.

V and J are TRBV11-3 and TRBJ2-5; D uncertain. The germline V gene encodes CDR1 SGHNT and CDR2 YENEEA. Trimming stripped 5 bases from V and 0 bases from J, with 13 bases between. This CDR3 region has 15 residues. CDR3 nucleotides: TGTGCCAGCAGCCAAGGTTTGGGGTACCAAGAGACCCAGTACTTC. Protein sequence: CASSQGLGYQETQYF. Supplemented by reference TRBV11-3 and TRBJ2-5, the full variable domain reads EAGVVQSPRYKIIEKKQPVAFWCNPISGHNTLYWYLQNLGQGPELLIRYENEEAVDDSQLPKDRFSAERLKGVDSTLKIQPAELGDSAVYLCASSQGLGYQETQYFGPGTRLLVL.

This clone is labeled as medium-sized. The V call is TRBV11-3, the J call TRBJ2-7, with unresolved D. CDR1 is SGHNT, CDR2 YENEEA, per germline. The V and J ends lost 3 bases and 4 bases respectively, with 13 bases between them. The CDR3 is 14 residues long. CDR3 amino acids: CASSLGSGPYEQYF. The CDR3 DNA reads TGTGCCAGCAGCTTGGGTTCCGGGCCGTACGAGCAGTACTTC.

In its sample, this clone is medium-sized. The V gene is TRBV6-8, the J gene TRBJ1-6; the D gene is possibly TRBD1 (6 bases). This CDR3 is 15 amino acids long. Germline V gene sequence: CDR1 MNHGY, CDR2 SAAAGT. The V end lost 3 bases, the J end lost 9 bases, and 15 bases lay between the germline ends. The chain's CDR3 is CASSYGSEGGSPLHF. The DNA of the CDR3 is TGTGCCAGCAGTTATGGGAGCGAGGGGGGTTCACCCCTCCACTTT.

The genes are TRBV10-1 and TRBJ1-2; maybe TRBD1 (6 bases). This CDR3 region has 12 residues. V was clipped by 10 bases and J by 3 bases, with 12 bases between them. Germline assignment: CDR1 WNHNN and CDR2 SYGVQD (reference sequence). The CDR3 protein is CANRALHYGYTF. CDR3 nucleotides: TGCGCCAACAGGGCGCTTCACTATGGCTACACCTTC.

This clone was observed a few times. The V call is TRBV19, the J call TRBJ2-2; perhaps TRBD1 as D (6 bases). There are 18 residues in the CDR3. Germline V gives CDR1 LNHDA, CDR2 SQIVND (reference sequence). V lost 6 bases and J lost 3, with 23 bases in between. For the CDR3, the DNA is TGTGCCAGTAGCTTACCTTTGATGGGGACATTCGACACCGGGGAGCTGTTTTTT. It encodes CASSLPLMGTFDTGELFF.

The chain is built from TRBV7-7 and TRBJ2-2; D might be TRBD1 (5 bases). This CDR3 has 16 amino acids. Germline assignment: CDR1 SSHAT and CDR2 FNYEAQ (reference sequence). Trimming cost V 5 bases and J 0 bases, with 13 bases left between them. The DNA of the CDR3 is TGTGCCAGCAGCCAAGGAACGACAGCGAACACCGGGGAGCTGTTTTTT. As protein: CASSQGTTANTGELFF.

There are a few counts of this clone. The genes are TRBV14 and TRBJ1-5; no reliable D call. Deletions cut 6 bases from V and 3 bases from J, with 6 bases between. The CDR3 totals 12 residues. Germline loops: CDR1 SGHDN, CDR2 FVKESK. CDR3 protein: CASSFPNQPQHF. The CDR3 coding sequence is TGTGCCAGCAGTTTCCCCAATCAGCCCCAGCATTTT. The complete variable domain, with remaining parts taken from reference TRBV14 and TRBJ1-5, reads EAGVTQFPSHSVIEKGQTVTLRCDPISGHDNLYWYRRVMGKEIKFLLHFVKESKQDESGMPNNRFLAERTGGTYSTLKVQPAELEDSGVYFCASSFPNQPQHFGDGTRLSIL.